This TCR beta chain is from a study of T-cell memory formation after mild COVID-19. A note on this clonotype: Its antigen is as yet unknown.

The germline gives CDR1 SGHDN, CDR2 FVKESK. This CDR3 region has 15 residues. Between the trimmed V and J ends, which lost 6 bases and 1 base, there was a span of 15 bases. Barcoded TCR alpha and TCR beta cDNA libraries with UMIs came from 5'RACE using constant-segment primers. TCRdb re-called the 5' RACE reads with MiXCR, one entry per CDR3 protein. The data hold a few hundred thousand distinct CDR3 sequences, with under 20% observed a single time. Overall study results and limits: Nothing showed for sure that second-wave clones peaking on day 37 were SARS-CoV-2 specific. Clones which contracted sat mainly in CM and EM if CD4+, and in EMRA if CD8+.

This rearrangement joins TRBV14 to TRBJ1-1, with a possible D match to TRBD1 (5 bases). Specimen: PBMCs or a T cell subset sorted from them (not recorded which). The receptor was isolated from a man between 18 and 35 years old who had mild COVID-19 (a few samples of this study predate the infection). Cell type and time point are not known. CDR3 nucleotide sequence: TGTGCCAGCAGTCCCCGGAGGGGACCGAACACTGAAGCTTTCTTT. As protein: CASSPRRGPNTEAFF. Drawing the rest from reference TRBV14 and TRBJ1-1, the complete variable domain is EAGVTQFPSHSVIEKGQTVTLRCDPISGHDNLYWYRRVMGKEIKFLLHFVKESKQDESGMPNNRFLAERTGGTYSTLKVQPAELEDSGVYFCASSPRRGPNTEAFFGQGTRLTVV.